These 21 T cell receptor beta chains were sequenced from one sample in a study of neurological immune-mediated disorders. TCRdb independently ran MiXCR on the 5' RACE reads; one entry per CDR3 protein. The table has fewer than 45,000 distinct CDR3 sequences, about 6% seen once. Material for sequencing was CD4+ T cells from blood. These receptors came from a woman aged 40-49 years in good health.

This clonotype has ten or more counts. Relative to the germline gene, one junction end is altered; a read error may explain this. J is TRBJ2-7 and V is TRBV7-2; D might be TRBD2 (6 bases). This CDR3 is built from 16 residues. The germline CDR1 and CDR2 sequences are SGHTA and FQGNSA. CDR3 sequence reads: CASSLGVSGDVYEQYF. The CDR3 DNA reads TGTGCCAGCAGTTTAGGGGTTAGCGGCGATGTATACGAGCAGTACTTC.

The sample holds many counts of this clonotype. The V and J genes are TRBV7-9 and TRBJ2-1, with D uncertain. Deletions cut 5 bases from V and 11 bases from J, with 16 bases between. CDR1 is SEHNR and CDR2 is FQNEAQ in the germline V gene (reference sequence). CDR3 size: 13 residues. CDR3 DNA sequence: TGTGCCAGCAGCCCCCCTTTTACAATGCAGCAGTTCTTC. Translated, it gives CASSPPFTMQQFF.

This clonotype was recorded many times. The chain uses TRBV28 and TRBJ2-7, with D possibly being TRBD2 (6 bases). V lost 2 bases, J lost 10 bases, and 18 bases lay in between. From germline, CDR1 is MDHEN and CDR2 SYDVKM. The CDR3 runs to 14 residues. CDR3 sequence reads: CASSLRGVGSYQYF. In DNA form, the CDR3 reads TGTGCCAGCAGTTTACGAGGTGTCGGGAGCTATCAGTACTTC.

This clonotype was observed at least ten times. The chain combines TRBV20-1 with TRBJ2-1; TRBD2 aligns across 14 bases. CDR1 is DFQATT, CDR2 SNEGSKA, per germline (reference sequence). J gave up 7 bases and V 3 bases, and 5 bases lay outside the gene matches. CDR3 length equals 15 residues. CDR3 nucleotides: TGCAGTGCTAGGGAGGGGACTAGCGGGAGAAATGAGCAGTTCTTC. It encodes CSAREGTSGRNEQFF.

This clonotype was seen repeatedly, ten times or more. The gene calls are TRBV25-1 and TRBJ2-1; 7 nucleotides line up with TRBD2. CDR1 and CDR2 from the germline V gene are MGHDK and SYGVNS. The CDR3 is made up of 16 amino acids. Trimming cost V 1 base and J 0 bases; bases outside gene matches: 3. As DNA, the CDR3 is TGTGCCAGCAGTGAATTTGGCGGGAGCTCCTACAATGAGCAGTTCTTC. Translated, it gives CASSEFGGSSYNEQFF. The full variable domain, in which reference TRBV25-1 and TRBJ2-1 provide the parts outside the CDR3, is EADIYQTPRYLVIGTGKKITLECSQTMGHDKMYWYQQDPGMELHLIHYSYGVNSTEKGDLSSESTVSRIRTEHFPLTLESARPSHTSQYLCASSEFGGSSYNEQFFGPGTRLTVL.

This clonotype came up many times. This sequence joins TRBV20-1 and TRBJ2-3; D unclear. Germline V gene sequence: CDR1 DFQATT, CDR2 SNEGSKA (reference sequence). CDR3 length: 15 residues. V dropped 3 bases and J dropped 6 bases, with 19 bases sitting between them. The CDR3 DNA follows: TGCAGTGCTAGTTCTTCGCGGCCTTTGGCGGATACGCAGTATTTT. It specifies CSASSSRPLADTQYF.

In this sample, this clonotype turned up many times. V and J are TRBV3-1 and TRBJ2-3; 8 bases fit TRBD1. Germline V gene data show CDR1 as LGHDT and CDR2 as YNNKEL (reference sequence). The V and J ends lost 2 bases and 3 bases, in that order; junction bases with no gene match: 7. This CDR3 has 16 amino acids. Written as DNA, the CDR3 is TGTGCCAGCAGCCAAACAGGACAGGGTCAAACAGATACGCAGTATTTT. It yields the protein CASSQTGQGQTDTQYF.

The table lists this clonotype with many counts. This rearrangement joins TRBV5-5 to TRBJ2-7, with D hard to call. This CDR3 region has 13 residues. V lost 2 bases and J 3 bases, leaving 9 bases between the germline ends. The germline gives CDR1 SGHKS, CDR2 YYEKEE (reference sequence). The CDR3 spells CASSFGTFYEQYF. In DNA form, the CDR3 reads TGTGCCAGCAGCTTTGGCACCTTCTACGAGCAGTACTTC.

This clonotype was recorded at least ten times. V is TRBV5-1 and J is TRBJ2-1; D perhaps matches TRBD1 (5 bases). The CDR3 is 12 amino acids. The germline gives CDR1 SGHRS, CDR2 YFSETQ. V was pared by 4 bases and J by 10 bases, with 12 bases between. This chain's CDR3 is CASSREGVEQFF. The CDR3 DNA sequence: TGCGCCAGCAGCCGAGAAGGGGTCGAGCAGTTCTTC.

This clonotype was seen many times. V usage is TRBV5-1 and J usage is TRBJ2-3; no definite D call. Germline V CDR1 and CDR2: SGHRS, YFSETQ. This CDR3 spans 13 amino acids. V lost 6 bases and J lost 3, with 11 bases in between. CDR3 coding DNA: TGCGCCAGCACCAAGTGGGGTACAGATACGCAGTATTTT. It encodes CASTKWGTDTQYF. The complete variable domain, with remaining parts taken from reference TRBV5-1 and TRBJ2-3, reads KAGVTQTPRYLIKTRGQQVTLSCSPISGHRSVSWYQQTPGQGLQFLFEYFSETQRNKGNFPGRFSGRQFSNSRSEMNVSTLELGDSALYLCASTKWGTDTQYFGPGTRLTVL.

This clonotype was found many times. This sequence joins TRBV14 and TRBJ2-2, with 9 bases aligning to TRBD1. J was trimmed by 6 bases and V by 4 bases; bases with no gene match: 6. Germline-derived CDR1 and CDR2 are SGHDN and FVKESK. This CDR3 is 15 amino acids long. The DNA of the CDR3 is TGTGCCAGCAGCCCGCAACAGGGGGCAGCCGGGGAGCTGTTTTTT. This codes for CASSPQQGAAGELFF.

This clonotype was counted at least ten times. The chain joins TRBV27 to TRBJ2-7; 8 positions agree with TRBD2. With 5 bases clipped from V and 1 base from J, the junction kept 13 bases outside the gene matches. The CDR3 totals 17 residues. Germline V CDR1 and CDR2: MNHEY, SMNVEV (reference sequence). CDR3 sequence reads: CASSPTSKREWSYEQYF. CDR3 bases: TGTGCCAGCAGTCCCACTTCTAAGCGGGAGTGGTCCTACGAGCAGTACTTC.

This clonotype was picked up many times. The chain joins TRBV20-1 to TRBJ2-3; the D call may be TRBD1 or TRBD2 (5 bases each). The CDR3 spans 12 residues. The V end was cut by 6 bases, the J end by 1 base, with 8 bases between. The germline CDR1 and CDR2 sequences are DFQATT and SNEGSKA (reference sequence). CDR3: CSAQGGTDTQYF. CDR3 bases: TGCAGTGCCCAGGGAGGCACAGATACGCAGTATTTT.

This clonotype occurred many times. The rearrangement joins TRBV12-3 or TRBV12-4 to TRBJ1-2, with a possible D match to TRBD1 (5 bases). The CDR3 is 13 amino acids. Trimming left V 5 bases short and J 8 bases short, with 15 bases between. CDR3 coding DNA: TGTGCCAGCAGTGCGACAGTGAGTTCCGGCTACACCTTC. It translates to CASSATVSSGYTF.

At least ten counts were recorded for this clonotype. The chain joins TRBV25-1 to TRBJ1-5, with 10 bases aligning to TRBD1. Germline CDR1 reads MGHDK; CDR2 reads SYGVNS. This CDR3 comprises 15 residues. V was clipped by 4 bases and J by 3 bases; unmatched bases: 3. CDR3 sequence: CASSGDRGPNQPQHF. The DNA for the CDR3 is TGTGCCAGCAGTGGGGACAGGGGCCCCAATCAGCCCCAGCATTTT.

This clonotype was observed at least ten times. The V and J genes are TRBV5-6 and TRBJ2-7; a weak D match, TRBD2 (6 bases). The CDR3 totals 16 residues. Germline V gene sequence: CDR1 SGHDT, CDR2 YYEEEE. V was pared by 4 bases and J by 2 bases, with 19 bases between. The CDR3 here is CASSLIGTQEPYEQYF. The CDR3 DNA reads as TGTGCCAGCAGCCTGATCGGGACTCAAGAACCCTACGAGCAGTACTTC. Full variable domain (outside the CDR3, taken from reference TRBV5-6 and TRBJ2-7): DAGVTQSPTHLIKTRGQQVTLRCSPKSGHDTVSWYQQALGQGPQFIFQYYEEEERQRGNFPDRFSGHQFPNYSSELNVNALLLGDSALYLCASSLIGTQEPYEQYFGPGTRLTVT.

Ten or more counts support this clonotype. The chain carries TRBV12-3 or TRBV12-4 and TRBJ1-3; D is ambiguous. There are 11 residues in the CDR3. The V and J ends lost 6 bases and 4 bases respectively, with 4 bases between them. The CDR3 reads CASREGNTIYF. The CDR3 region has the DNA TGTGCCAGCAGGGAGGGAAACACCATATATTTT.

The sample holds many counts of this clonotype. CDR3 in DNA: TGTGCCAGCAGACCGATAGCGGGAGGCCCCTACAATGAGCAGTTCTTC. Residues: CASRPIAGGPYNEQFF. J is TRBJ2-1 and V is TRBV11-2; 10 bases line up with TRBD2. Germline-derived CDR1 and CDR2 are SGHAT and FQNNGV. J lost 2 bases, V lost 6 bases, and 7 bases had no gene match. CDR3 size: 16 residues.

V usage is TRBV7-9 and J usage is TRBJ2-5, with D possibly TRBD2 on 6 matching bases. Germline V gene sequence: CDR1 SEHNR, CDR2 FQNEAQ (reference sequence). CDR3 length equals 17 residues. V lost 0 bases to trimming and J lost 2 bases, with 16 bases between them. The CDR3 coding sequence is TGTGCCAGCAGCTTAGCGCGGGCTAGCGCTGGTCAAGAGACCCAGTACTTC. Residues: CASSLARASAGQETQYF.

This clonotype was observed many times. The chain couples TRBV7-2 to TRBJ2-7; perhaps TRBD2 as D (6 bases). CDR1 is SGHTA and CDR2 is FQGNSA in the germline V gene. V lost 5 bases and J lost 9, with 17 bases in between. The CDR3 has 13 amino acids. CDR3 sequence: CASSGGVEGTQYF. The CDR3 coding sequence is TGTGCCAGCAGCGGAGGGGTCGAGGGAACGCAGTACTTC.

J is TRBJ2-7 and V is TRBV29-1; 7 bases fit TRBD1. The CDR3 is 15 residues long. CDR1 SQVTM and CDR2 ANQGSEA come from the germline V gene. With V trimmed by 2 bases and J by 1 base, 8 bases remained unmatched. This chain's CDR3 is CSVEIRDRISYEQYF. CDR3 sequence (DNA): TGCAGCGTTGAAATCCGGGACAGAATTTCCTACGAGCAGTACTTC.